The rows below give T cell receptor beta chains drawn from one sample of a study of lymphopenia after photon versus proton radiotherapy. Using immunoSEQ multiplex PCR, the repertoire was profiled, and TCRdb retains in-frame clones only, with some absent. The sample yields about 45,000 clones, roughly 87% seen once. This sample comprised peripheral blood, obtained from a patient treated with photon-based radiotherapy. These receptors all come from a man between 40 and 49 years old with gastric cancer. Both conserved end residues are part of each CDR3. Fields, in order: clone size, V gene, D gene, J gene, CDR3 protein, CDR3 DNA. The D gene is left open where the match is weak. Clone size is stated in some rows and not others, as once, few, many or a class when expanded.

.	TRBV7-9	TRBD2	TRBJ2-1	CATQRGGAYNEQFF	TGTGCCACCCAGCGGGGGGGAGCCTACAATGAGCAGTTCTTC
.	TRBV6-4	.	TRBJ2-3	CASSPGQGRDTQYF	TGTGCCAGCAGTCCTGGGCAGGGAAGGGATACGCAGTATTTT
few	TRBV4-2	TRBD1	TRBJ1-5	CASSQNGQVDQPQHF	TGTGCCAGCAGCCAAAATGGACAGGTAGATCAGCCCCAGCATTTT
once	TRBV5-6	.	TRBJ1-2	CASSCERFCGYTF	TGTGCCAGCAGCTGTGAGCGGTTCTGTGGCTACACCTTC
.	TRBV10-1	TRBD2	TRBJ2-3	CASSESASGSTDTQYF	TGCGCCAGCAGTGAGTCCGCTAGCGGGAGCACAGATACGCAGTATTTT
.	TRBV4-1	.	TRBJ1-2	CASSPESLNYGYTF	TGCGCCAGCAGCCCGGAGAGTTTAAACTATGGCTACACCTTC
.	TRBV30	.	TRBJ1-1	CAWRPPRGTEAFF	TGTGCCTGGAGGCCTCCGAGGGGAACTGAAGCTTTCTTT
.	TRBV5-1	TRBD2	TRBJ2-5	CASSPAGTSGGVETQYF	TGCGCCAGCAGCCCCGCCGGGACTAGCGGGGGAGTGGAGACCCAGTACTTC
.	TRBV7-8	.	TRBJ2-7	CASSLGGSGAYEQYF	TGTGCCAGCAGCTTAGGCGGGTCTGGGGCCTACGAGCAGTACTTC
.	TRBV6-1	.	TRBJ2-3	CASGLGHTDTQYF	TGTGCCAGCGGCCTGGGGCACACAGATACGCAGTATTTT
.	TRBV13	.	TRBJ2-7	CASSLGGYPPEQYF	TGTGCCAGCAGCTTGGGTGGGTATCCCCCCGAGCAGTACTTC
.	TRBV19	.	TRBJ1-6	CASSSAGTLYNSPLHF	TGTGCCAGTTCATCTGCCGGGACACTCTATAATTCACCCCTCCACTTT
.	TRBV5-1	.	TRBJ1-2	CASSSEGPGSSYGYTF	TGCGCCAGCAGCTCCGAGGGGCCAGGGTCTTCCTATGGCTACACCTTC
.	TRBV19	.	TRBJ2-7	CATAAGPNYEQYF	TGTGCCACCGCCGCGGGACCGAACTACGAGCAGTACTTC
.	TRBV30	.	TRBJ2-7	CAWRDPYEQYF	TGTGCCTGGAGGGACCCCTACGAGCAGTACTTC
once	TRBV5-1	TRBD1	TRBJ2-7	CASSLGTGAPYEQYF	TGCGCCAGCAGCTTGGGGACAGGTGCCCCCTACGAGCAGTACTTC
.	TRBV7-2	TRBD2	TRBJ2-3	CASSRGGTRPDTQYF	TGTGCCAGCAGCCGGGGGGGGACCCGACCAGATACGCAGTATTTT
.	TRBV4-1	.	TRBJ2-7	CASSQDMGYEQYF	TGCGCCAGCAGCCAAGATATGGGCTACGAGCAGTACTTC
.	TRBV5-4	.	TRBJ2-5	CASSRDRETQYF	TGTGCCAGCAGCCGGGACCGAGAGACCCAGTACTTC
medium-sized	TRBV27	TRBD1	TRBJ2-7	CASSLRLGTAARHEQYF	TGTGCCAGCAGTTTAAGGTTAGGGACAGCGGCGAGGCACGAGCAGTACTTC
.	TRBV5-6	TRBD1	TRBJ1-1	CASSLEGAGEAFF	TGTGCCAGCAGCTTAGAGGGGGCAGGTGAAGCTTTCTTT
.	TRBV19	.	TRBJ1-2	CASSILNYGYTF	TGTGCCAGTAGTATCCTCAACTATGGCTACACCTTC
once	TRBV5-1	TRBD1	TRBJ1-6	CASSEGTENSPLHF	TGCGCCAGCAGCGAAGGGACAGAAAATTCACCCCTCCACTTT
few	TRBV11-2	.	TRBJ2-2	CASSLWTNTGELFF	TGTGCCAGCAGCCTGTGGACCAACACCGGGGAGCTGTTTTTT